This record covers a single T cell receptor beta chain. CDR3 length: 14 amino acids. Germline CDR1 SGHNT, CDR2 YENEEA. Deletions cut 5 bases from V and 9 bases from J, with 17 bases between. This sample is part of a study of blood T cell repertoires in COVID-19. Overall study: Material from acute and convalescent COVID-19 was sourced from the United States, Italy and Spain. Sample material is recorded as cDNA or gDNA derived from T cells, B-cell-depleted T cells, or PBMCs.

In the study's own analysis: Reference gene primer amplification yielded estimated nucleated cell counts. Sequencing was performed with immunoSEQ multiplex PCR; in TCRdb, only in-frame clones are kept and a portion is missing. V and J calls and clone size are those listed in that table; D and trimming were worked out from the DNA. This sample has approximately 100,000 clones; roughly nine tenths occur once, and the top ten carry 17%. The V call is TRBV11-3, the J call TRBJ1-5; a possible D gene is TRBD1 (5 bases). The sequenced sample was peripheral blood. This TCR derives from a woman aged 80 or over in a cohort sampled during active COVID-19. The CDR3 loop is CASSVNRPGGPQHF. CDR3 sequence (DNA): TGTGCCAGCAGCGTGAACAGGCCGGGGGGGCCCCAGCATTTT. Combining the CDR3 with reference TRBV11-3 and TRBJ1-5 gives the whole variable domain EAGVVQSPRYKIIEKKQPVAFWCNPISGHNTLYWYLQNLGQGPELLIRYENEEAVDDSQLPKDRFSAERLKGVDSTLKIQPAELGDSAVYLCASSVNRPGGPQHFGDGTRLSIL.